This T cell receptor (beta chain) was retrieved from a study of blood T cell repertoires in COVID-19. The V and J ends lost 7 bases and 0 bases respectively, with 9 bases between them. The CDR3 runs 13 residues. The germline gives CDR1 LGHNA, CDR2 YSLEER. This clone was seen only a few times. Profiled with immunoSEQ multiplex PCR; TCRdb holds only in-frame clones, not every one. The sample carries approximately 100,000 clones, 85% to 90% recorded once. The rearrangement uses TRBV4-3 and TRBJ1-1, with D unresolved. The clonotype comes from a human donor with acute or convalescent COVID-19. The donor label of this sample is uncertain. The sequencing input was peripheral blood. The CDR3 nucleotides are TGCGCCAGCACTCGGGTTTTGAACACTGAAGCTTTCTTT. Protein: CASTRVLNTEAFF.